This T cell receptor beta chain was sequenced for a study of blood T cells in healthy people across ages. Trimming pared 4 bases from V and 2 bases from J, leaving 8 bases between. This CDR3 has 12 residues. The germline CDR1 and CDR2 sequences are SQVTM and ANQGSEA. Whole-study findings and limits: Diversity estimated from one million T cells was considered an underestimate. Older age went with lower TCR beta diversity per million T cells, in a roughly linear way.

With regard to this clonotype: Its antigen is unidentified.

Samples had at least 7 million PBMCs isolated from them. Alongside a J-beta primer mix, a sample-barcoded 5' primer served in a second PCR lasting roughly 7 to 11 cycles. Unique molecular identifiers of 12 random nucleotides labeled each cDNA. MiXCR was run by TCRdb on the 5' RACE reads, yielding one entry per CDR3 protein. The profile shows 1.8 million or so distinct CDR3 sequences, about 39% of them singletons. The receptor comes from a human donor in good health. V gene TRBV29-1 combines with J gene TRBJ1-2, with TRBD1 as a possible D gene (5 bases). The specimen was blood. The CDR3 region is CSVGDENYGYTF. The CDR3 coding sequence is TGCAGCGTTGGGGACGAGAACTATGGCTACACCTTC.